This T cell receptor beta chain was retrieved from a study of OX40 agonist ivuxolimab in advanced cancers. Study-wide context: A male proportion of about 86% was recorded, with mean age approximately 64 years and range about 20 to 85. Three patients, one with hepatocellular carcinoma and two with cutaneous melanoma, responded partially. Findings of the study overall: A proportion of nonresponders additionally exhibited low normalized T-cell clonal expansion.

Notes on this clone: Its antigen is undetermined. At one of its ends the junction is not consistent with the germline gene, which may arise from a read error.

Method: immunoSEQ multiplex PCR; TCRdb's copy keeps in-frame clones and lacks some. The sample comprises about 35,000 clones, around 74% of which are singletons, and about a fifth rests with the top ten. The investigators sampled blood at baseline, at cycle 4 day 1, and at cycle 7 day 1. There are 11 residues in the CDR3. Germline lookup yields CDR1 MGHRA and CDR2 YSYEKL. This material consisted of CD4+ or CD8+ T cells sorted from blood, taken in a trial of the OX40 agonist ivuxolimab. This clonotype originated in an adult with an advanced solid tumor such as melanoma, head and neck, liver or kidney cancer. The chain carries TRBV4-1 and TRBJ1-2, with TRBD1 as a possible D gene (6 bases). CDR3 loop: CASSQGSGYTF. For the CDR3, the DNA is TGTGCCAGCAGCCAGGGGAGCGGCTACACCTTC.